This T cell receptor (beta chain) is drawn from a study of blood T cell repertoires in COVID-19. The wider study: The samples span acute and convalescent COVID-19 from the United States, Italy and Spain.

V lost 0 bases and J 3 bases, leaving 14 bases between the germline ends. The length of the CDR3 is 16 residues. Germline lookup yields CDR1 LGHDT and CDR2 YNNKEL (reference sequence). Original data processing: How many nucleated cells were present was estimated from reference gene primer amplification. Here immunoSEQ multiplex PCR was the method, and the copy in TCRdb shows in-frame clones only, minus some. V and J calls and clone size come straight from that table; D and trimming were deduced from the DNA. The sample lists approximately 240,000 clones, around nine tenths occurring once. The receptor was derived from a woman between 40 and 55 years old who had recovered from COVID-19. The sample taken for sequencing was peripheral blood. V usage is TRBV3-1 (or the pseudogene TRBV3-2) and J usage is TRBJ2-5, with D possibly TRBD2 on 5 matching bases. The CDR3 nucleotides are TGTGCCAGCAGCCAAGATCGTATAAGAGGGAAAGAGACCCAGTACTTC. Translating it yields CASSQDRIRGKETQYF.